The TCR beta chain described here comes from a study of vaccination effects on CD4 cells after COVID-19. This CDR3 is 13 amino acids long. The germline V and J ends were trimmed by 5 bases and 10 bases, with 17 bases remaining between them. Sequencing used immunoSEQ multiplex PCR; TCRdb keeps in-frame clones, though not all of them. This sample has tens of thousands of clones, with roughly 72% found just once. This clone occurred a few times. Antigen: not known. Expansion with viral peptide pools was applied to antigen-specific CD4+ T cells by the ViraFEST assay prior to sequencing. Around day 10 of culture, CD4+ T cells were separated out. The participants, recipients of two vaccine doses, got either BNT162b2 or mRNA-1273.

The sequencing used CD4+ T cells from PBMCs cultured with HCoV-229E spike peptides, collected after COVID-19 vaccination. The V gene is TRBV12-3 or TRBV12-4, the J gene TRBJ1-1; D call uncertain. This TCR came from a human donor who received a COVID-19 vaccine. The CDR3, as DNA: TGTGCCAGCAGTCTACGACACGGACCGGGAGCTTTCTTT. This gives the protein CASSLRHGPGAFF.